This record concerns one T cell receptor beta chain sequence. V was pared by 6 bases and J by 0 bases, with 9 bases between. Germline V gene data show CDR1 as SGHAT and CDR2 as FQNNGV. This CDR3 region has 13 residues. These data come from a study of T cells after yellow fever vaccination. MiXCR, applied by TCRdb to the 5' RACE reads, yields one record per CDR3 protein. The sample includes 95,000 to 100,000 distinct CDR3 sequences, 4.5% to 6% seen only once; the top ten take over 40%. The chain joins TRBV11-2 to TRBJ2-7; tentatively, D is TRBD2 (5 bases). The receptor comes from a young man who received the YFV17D yellow fever vaccine. Sequences were derived from CD8+ T cells sorted from PBMCs, sampled 10 days after the yellow fever booster vaccination. CDR3 sequence: CASSTGFSYEQYF. CDR3 sequence (DNA): TGTGCCAGCAGTACGGGGTTCTCCTACGAGCAGTACTTC.